The clone carrying this TCR beta chain occurred once. As yet, its antigen is unknown. The missing conserved phenylalanine or tryptophan at the end of this CDR3 makes a read error likely. The data were taken from a study of tumor-infiltrating lymphocytes in primary liver carcinoma. The overall study: Tumors were stage T1-T3 N0M0, roughly 4.2 to 11 cm across. Study observations and caveats: Blood trailed tumors significantly in top-250-clone fraction (p = 0.039). Tumor region pairs showed greater overlap than either tumor-adjacent or tumor-blood pairs did.

Priming with a constant-region primer yielded TCR beta cDNA from roughly 500 ng total RNA. Sequencing libraries for TCR beta derived from three nested multiplex PCR rounds that used slightly modified ARM-PCR. TCRdb fed the multiplex PCR reads into MiXCR, producing one record per CDR3 protein. This table has roughly 330,000 distinct CDR3 sequences, almost 65% appearing once. Germline DNA was also extracted, and blood RNA was taken from unsorted whole blood. Chronic HBV infection, which was untreated, was present in the patients. Specimen: peripheral blood. The receptor was derived from a man aged 35 to 55 with primary liver carcinoma and hepatitis B virus infection.

DNA of the CDR3: TGTGCCACCAGCTTACTAGGGGACGGCTACACCCTC. Translation gives CATSLLGDGYTL. The chain uses TRBV11-1 and TRBJ1-2; tentative D call: TRBD1 (5 bases). This CDR3 is 12 amino acids long. Germline lookup yields CDR1 SGHAT and CDR2 FQDESV (reference sequence).